The clone carrying this T cell receptor beta chain has only a few counts. Its antigen is unidentified. The data were taken from a study of T-cell memory formation after mild COVID-19. Study at large: Across donors, TCR clusters were largely donor specific. General observations from the study: A balance of CD4 and CD8 characterized clones contracting day 15 to 85, whereas later expanders leaned CD4+. Memory from before infection featured some responding clones, which suggests cross-reactive memory joined.

Germline-derived CDR1 and CDR2 are MNHEY and SVGAGI. Trimming cost V 4 bases and J 6 bases, with 19 bases left between them. The CDR3 spans 16 residues. From the 5' RACE reads, TCRdb called clonotypes with MiXCR, one entry per CDR3 protein. The table shows hundreds of thousands of distinct CDR3 sequences, with 20% occurring only once. This receptor was obtained from an adult woman who had mild COVID-19 (a few samples of this study predate the infection). Cell type and time point are not known. The gene calls are TRBV6-5 and TRBJ2-1; D is unresolved. Sequencing was performed on PBMCs or a T cell subset sorted from them (not recorded which). This CDR3 is CASSSWDSWVPNEQFF. CDR3 nucleotides: TGTGCCAGCAGTTCCTGGGATTCCTGGGTCCCCAATGAGCAGTTCTTC.